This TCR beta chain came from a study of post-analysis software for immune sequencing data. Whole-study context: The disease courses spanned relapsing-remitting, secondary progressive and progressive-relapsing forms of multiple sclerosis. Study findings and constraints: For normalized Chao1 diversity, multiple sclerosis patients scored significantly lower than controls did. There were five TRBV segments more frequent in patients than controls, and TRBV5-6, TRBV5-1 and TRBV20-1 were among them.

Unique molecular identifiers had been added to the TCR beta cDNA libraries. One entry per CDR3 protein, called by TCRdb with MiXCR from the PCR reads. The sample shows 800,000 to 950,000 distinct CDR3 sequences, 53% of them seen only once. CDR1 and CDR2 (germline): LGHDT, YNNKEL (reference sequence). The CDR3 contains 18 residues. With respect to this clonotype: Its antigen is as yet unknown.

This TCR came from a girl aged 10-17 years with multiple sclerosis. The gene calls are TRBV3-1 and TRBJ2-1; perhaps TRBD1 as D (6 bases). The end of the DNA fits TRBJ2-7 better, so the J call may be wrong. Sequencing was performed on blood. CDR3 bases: TGTGCCAGCAGCCGAGGATGGGGAACCGGGACAACCTACAATGAGCAGTACTTC. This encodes CASSRGWGTGTTYNEQYF.